This is a list of T cell receptor beta chains from one sample in a study of blood T cell repertoires in COVID-19. Using immunoSEQ multiplex PCR, the repertoire was profiled, and TCRdb retains in-frame clones only, with some absent. Among approximately 82,000 clones listed, about four fifths were seen once. Sequences were obtained from peripheral blood. The receptors stem from a man aged 50-59 years with active or convalescent COVID-19. CDR3s include the opening cysteine and the closing phenylalanine or tryptophan. The D gene is left open where the match is weak.

D gene: NA
V gene: TRBV6-5
J gene: TRBJ1-1
CDR3 protein: CASSSLTGNTEAFF
CDR3 DNA: TGTGCCAGCAGTTCCTTAACAGGGAACACTGAAGCTTTCTTT

D gene: TRBD2
V gene: TRBV4-1
J gene: TRBJ2-3
CDR3 protein: CASSQTGLSTDTQYF
CDR3 DNA: TGCGCCAGCAGCCAAACGGGACTAAGCACAGATACGCAGTATTTT

D gene: TRBD2
V gene: TRBV19
J gene: TRBJ2-1
CDR3 protein: CATTSGGATLAVNEQFF
CDR3 DNA: TGTGCCACCACTAGCGGGGGGGCCACATTGGCGGTCAATGAGCAGTTCTTC

D gene: NA
V gene: TRBV4-3
J gene: TRBJ2-5
CDR3 protein: CASSQAYNSWETQYF
CDR3 DNA: TGCGCCAGCAGCCAAGCTTATAACAGCTGGGAGACCCAGTACTTC

D gene: NA
V gene: TRBV10-3
J gene: TRBJ2-3
CDR3 protein: CAISEVGQGNADTQYF
CDR3 DNA: TGTGCCATCAGTGAGGTTGGTCAGGGGAACGCAGATACGCAGTATTTT

D gene: NA
V gene: TRBV19
J gene: TRBJ1-5
CDR3 protein: CASSDDSHTNQPQHF
CDR3 DNA: TGTGCCAGTAGCGACGACAGTCATACCAATCAGCCCCAGCATTTT

D gene: TRBD1
V gene: TRBV28
J gene: TRBJ1-2
CDR3 protein: CASSLAGGYGYTF
CDR3 DNA: TGTGCCAGCAGTTTGGCAGGGGGCTATGGCTACACCTTC

D gene: TRBD2
V gene: TRBV24-1
J gene: TRBJ2-3
CDR3 protein: CATSARVAGAARDTQYF
CDR3 DNA: TGTGCCACCAGTGCCCGTGTAGCGGGGGCCGCCAGAGATACGCAGTATTTT

D gene: NA
V gene: TRBV14
J gene: TRBJ2-7
CDR3 protein: CASSQNQGPYEQYF
CDR3 DNA: TGTGCCAGCAGCCAAAACCAGGGGCCCTACGAGCAGTACTTC

D gene: NA
V gene: TRBV11-2
J gene: TRBJ2-3
CDR3 protein: CASSLDHSDTQYF
CDR3 DNA: TGTGCCAGCAGCTTAGATCACTCAGATACGCAGTATTTT

D gene: TRBD1
V gene: TRBV6-2/TRBV6-3
J gene: TRBJ2-1
CDR3 protein: CASSRGDSSYNEQFF
CDR3 DNA: TGTGCCAGCAGCCGAGGGGACAGCTCCTACAATGAGCAGTTCTTC

D gene: NA
V gene: TRBV11-2
J gene: TRBJ1-6
CDR3 protein: CASSLEGSGNSPLHF
CDR3 DNA: TGTGCCAGCAGCTTAGAAGGGTCAGGGAATTCACCCCTCCACTTT